This TCR beta chain comes out of a study of a mutant IDH1 vaccine in newly diagnosed glioma. About the study: Patients, over weeks 1, 3, 5, 7, 11, 15, 19 and 23, received a total of eight vaccinations. Vaccination began 4-6 weeks post radiotherapy alone, or with temozolomide cycles. Most had both radiotherapy and temozolomide beforehand; others had only one.

Data came from immunoSEQ multiplex PCR; TCRdb stores just in-frame clones and leaves some out. The sample includes approximately 27,000 clones, roughly 90% of them seen just once. CDR1 and CDR2 (germline): MNHGY, SVAAGI. The CDR3 extends over 15 amino acids. V was trimmed by 1 base and J by 1 base, leaving 10 bases between them. Described time point: week 5, during vaccination. Every vaccine dose comprised 300 ug of mutant IDH1 20-mer peptide plus topical imiquimod. As regards this clone: Its antigen is as yet unknown.

Sequencing used PBMCs, obtained from a glioma patient whose treatment included an IDH1 peptide vaccine. This chain joins TRBV6-9 and TRBJ1-1; D uncertain. This receptor was identified in a man in his late teens or twenties with glioma. The CDR3 is CASSYCGVPNTEAFF. Here the CDR3 DNA reads TGTGCCAGCAGTTATTGCGGGGTGCCGAACACTGAAGCTTTCTTT.